This T cell receptor beta chain was sequenced in a study of blood T cell repertoires in COVID-19. V trimming: 2 bases; J trimming: 0 bases; junction bases outside the gene matches: 8. The CDR3 extends over 17 amino acids. Germline V gene sequence: CDR1 MNHEY, CDR2 SVGEGT. The method was immunoSEQ multiplex PCR; TCRdb's version includes in-frame clones alone and lacks a portion of them. This sample has roughly 25,000 clones, with around 87% found just once. Source material: peripheral blood. This receptor was obtained from a man aged 45-65 years with active COVID-19. The rearrangement links TRBV6-2 or TRBV6-3 to TRBJ2-3; 7 nucleotides align to TRBD1. The CDR3 sequence is CASSYPGQPGSTDTQYF. For the CDR3, the DNA is TGTGCCAGCAGTTACCCGGGACAGCCGGGGAGCACAGATACGCAGTATTTT.